A selection of T cell receptor beta chains follows, all from one sample in a study of blood T cell repertoires in COVID-19. The protocol was immunoSEQ multiplex PCR, while the TCRdb copy is restricted to in-frame clones and leaves out a portion. The repertoire holds hundreds of thousands of clones, with roughly 85% as singletons. Sample: PBMCs or T cells enriched from blood (not recorded which). The receptors here all came from a middle-aged woman who had recovered from COVID-19. CDR3s include the opening cysteine and the closing phenylalanine or tryptophan. D genes are given only for firm matches. Size tells how often a clone was seen (once, few, many) or the class of an expanded clone, and some rows leave it out.

J gene | V gene | clone size | CDR3 length | D gene | CDR3 DNA | CDR3 protein
TRBJ2-7 | TRBV11-3 | - | 17 | - | TGTGCCAGCAGCTTAGTTACCTTGGGACAACAAACCTACGAGCAGTACTTC | CASSLVTLGQQTYEQYF
TRBJ2-3 | TRBV3-1/TRBV3-2 | - | 12 | TRBD1 | TGTGCCAGCAGCCCCCCAGGGGGCACGCAGTATTTT | CASSPPGGTQYF
TRBJ2-5 | TRBV7-8 | - | 15 | - | TGTGCCAGCAGCTTAGCAGGGGGGAGGGTAGGGACCCAGTACTTC | CASSLAGGRVGTQYF
TRBJ2-5 | TRBV24-1 | - | 16 | TRBD2 | TGTGCCACCAGTGATCAGACTAGCGGGGAGCAAGAGACCCAGTACTTC | CATSDQTSGEQETQYF
TRBJ2-7 | TRBV28 | - | 15 | - | TGTGCCAGCACCAAATGGGGCGGCCTCAATTACGAGCAGTACTTC | CASTKWGGLNYEQYF
TRBJ2-3 | TRBV18 | - | 18 | - | TGTGCCAGCTCACCTCCGGACAGCAGGTTACCTAGCACAGATACGCAGTATTTT | CASSPPDSRLPSTDTQYF
TRBJ1-2 | TRBV30 | - | 12 | - | TGTGCCTGGAGGACAGTAGGGGGAGGCTACACCTTC | CAWRTVGGGYTF
TRBJ2-3 | TRBV9 | - | 16 | TRBD2 | TGTGCCAGCAGCGCAACCCACGGGAGGGCCACAGATACGCAGTATTTT | CASSATHGRATDTQYF
TRBJ1-4 | TRBV11-2 | - | 16 | - | TGTGCCAGCAGCTTGGCCGGGGGGCGAACTAATGAAAAACTGTTTTTT | CASSLAGGRTNEKLFF
TRBJ1-2 | TRBV11-2 | - | 13 | TRBD1 | TGTGCCAGCAGAGAAACAGGGGCTGCTGGCTACACCTTC | CASRETGAAGYTF
TRBJ2-3 | TRBV2 | once | 15 | TRBD1 | TGTGCCAGCAGGAGGGACAGGGCATCGACAGATACGCAGTATTTT | CASRRDRASTDTQYF
TRBJ2-7 | TRBV20-1 | - | 16 | TRBD2 | TGCAGTGCTAGTGTGCCGGGACTAGCTAACTCCTACGAGCAGTACTTC | CSASVPGLANSYEQYF
TRBJ2-7 | TRBV11-3 | - | 14 | - | TGTGCCAGCAGCTTAGACAGGGCTTCGAACGAGCAGTACTTC | CASSLDRASNEQYF
TRBJ1-1 | TRBV9 | - | 16 | TRBD1 | TGTGCCAGCAGCGTAGGCCCCCGACAGGGCGCTACTGAAGCTTTCTTT | CASSVGPRQGATEAFF
TRBJ2-5 | TRBV28 | once | 14 | TRBD2 | TGTGCCAGCAGTTTAGTGCTCTCGGGGGGGACCCAGTACTTC | CASSLVLSGGTQYF
TRBJ2-1 | TRBV11-2 | - | 18 | TRBD2 | TGTGCCAGCACCAAACCGGGACTAGCGGGAGATTCCTACAATGAGCAGTTCTTC | CASTKPGLAGDSYNEQFF
TRBJ2-2 | TRBV4-3 | - | 16 | - | TGCGCCAGCAGCCAAGAGGGCGGGACGAACACCGGGGAGCTGTTTTTT | CASSQEGGTNTGELFF
TRBJ1-1 | TRBV15 | - | 17 | TRBD1 | TGTGCCACCAGCAGACGAAACAGGGGCCGGGTGAACACTGAAGCTTTCTTT | CATSRRNRGRVNTEAFF
TRBJ2-3 | TRBV7-2 | - | 16 | TRBD2 | TGTGCCAGCAGCCCCGGAACGGGGGGGCTTAGAGATACGCAGTATTTT | CASSPGTGGLRDTQYF
TRBJ1-2 | TRBV7-8 | - | 14 | - | TGTGCCAGCAGCCGACAGCGCTCTAACTATGGCTACACCTTC | CASSRQRSNYGYTF
TRBJ2-7 | TRBV28 | - | 14 | - | TGTGCCAGCAGTTTAAGAGAGACGGGCTACGAGCAGTACTTC | CASSLRETGYEQYF
TRBJ1-2 | TRBV28 | - | 14 | - | TGTGCCAGCAGTTTAGCGGTGGCTAACTATGGCTACACCTTC | CASSLAVANYGYTF
TRBJ1-6 | TRBV28 | - | 14 | TRBD1 | TGTGCCAGCAGTCCAGGGGACAGGGGCTTTCGGGACCACTTT | CASSPGDRGFRDHF
TRBJ2-5 | TRBV2 | - | 14 | TRBD1 | TGTGCCAGCAGTGCTGGGACAGATAAAGAGACCCAGTACTTC | CASSAGTDKETQYF
TRBJ2-2 | TRBV7-2 | - | 15 | TRBD2 | TGTGCCAGCAGCCAAAGGGGACTACAACACGGGGAGCTGTTTTTT | CASSQRGLQHGELFF
TRBJ1-5 | TRBV18 | - | 17 | - | TGTGCCAGCTCACTTTTTTCGGGGGGCGCGATCAATCAGCCCCAGCATTTT | CASSLFSGGAINQPQHF
TRBJ2-7 | TRBV19 | few | 15 | TRBD1 | TGTGCCAGTAGTAAGTCCCGGACAGGGGCCTACGAGCAGTACTTC | CASSKSRTGAYEQYF
TRBJ1-3 | TRBV20-1 | - | 14 | - | TGCAGTGCTAGTAGCGGCCTACCTGGAAACACCATATATTTT | CSASSGLPGNTIYF
TRBJ2-2 | TRBV19 | - | 18 | - | TGTGCCAGTAGTCAGACTAGGTGGGGGGAGTCGAACACCGGGGAGCTGTTTTTT | CASSQTRWGESNTGELFF
TRBJ1-2 | TRBV27 | - | 14 | TRBD1 | TGTGCCAGCAGTTTCTCAGGGGGCATTTTTGGCTACACCTTC | CASSFSGGIFGYTF
TRBJ2-2 | TRBV19 | - | 15 | - | TGTGCCAGTAGGGAGTGGCGGGAGAACACCGGGGAGCTGTTTTTT | CASREWRENTGELFF
TRBJ1-1 | TRBV18 | few | 16 | TRBD1 | TGTGCCAGCTCAGGCGTGACAGGGAACCTGAACACTGAAGCTTTCTTT | CASSGVTGNLNTEAFF
TRBJ1-5 | TRBV28 | - | 14 | - | TGTGCCAGCAGTACGACAGGTAGCAATCAGCCCCAGCATTTT | CASSTTGSNQPQHF
TRBJ2-1 | TRBV28 | - | 16 | TRBD1 | TGTGCCAGCAGTTTCAGGGGGTGGGGCTCCTACAATGAGCAGTTCTTC | CASSFRGWGSYNEQFF
TRBJ2-4 | TRBV6-2/TRBV6-3 | - | 17 | - | TGTGCCAGCAGTTCCCTCCAGCGGGCCGATGCCAAAAACATTCAGTACTTC | CASSSLQRADAKNIQYF
TRBJ2-5 | TRBV5-1 | once | 16 | TRBD1 | TGCGCCAGCAGCGATACTCCGGGACAGGTGGCGGAGACCCAGTACTTC | CASSDTPGQVAETQYF
TRBJ2-3 | TRBV4-3 | - | 17 | TRBD2 | TGCGCCAGCAGCGCCGAGCCGGGACTAGCGGGAACAGATACGCAGTATTTT | CASSAEPGLAGTDTQYF
TRBJ2-1 | TRBV7-2 | - | 15 | - | TGTGCCAGCAGCTTAGATTGGGCAGGGTTAAGTGAGCAGTTCTTC | CASSLDWAGLSEQFF
TRBJ1-5 | TRBV30 | - | 13 | - | TGTGCCTGGAGTGTTGCCCAGGGGCAGCCCCAGCATTTT | CAWSVAQGQPQHF
TRBJ1-1 | TRBV19 | - | 18 | - | TGTGCCAGTAGTCCTCTGGGGAGGGGTATGGACTTGGCCACTGAAGCTTTCTTT | CASSPLGRGMDLATEAFF
TRBJ2-7 | TRBV18 | - | 12 | - | TGTGCCAGCTCCACCCAGGACTACGAGCAGTACTTC | CASSTQDYEQYF
TRBJ2-2 | TRBV2 | - | 16 | - | TGTGCCATCCTAAGAGGAGGCAGAATGAACACCGGGGAGCTGTTTTTT | CAILRGGRMNTGELFF
TRBJ2-7 | TRBV10-3 | few | 15 | TRBD2 | TGTGCCATCAGTGACGTAGCGGGAGGGCCACTTGAGCAGTACTTC | CAISDVAGGPLEQYF
TRBJ1-6 | TRBV18 | - | 15 | - | TGTGCCAGCTCACCGGAGGGCCCAGGGCAATCACCCCTCCACTTT | CASSPEGPGQSPLHF
TRBJ1-1 | TRBV5-8 | - | 11 | - | TGTGCCAGCAGCGCAGGGGTGGCAGCTTTCTTT | CASSAGVAAFF
TRBJ1-5 | TRBV14 | - | 17 | - | TGTGCCAGCAGCCAAGCACTTTGGACGAGGGGCAATCAGCCCCAGCATTTT | CASSQALWTRGNQPQHF